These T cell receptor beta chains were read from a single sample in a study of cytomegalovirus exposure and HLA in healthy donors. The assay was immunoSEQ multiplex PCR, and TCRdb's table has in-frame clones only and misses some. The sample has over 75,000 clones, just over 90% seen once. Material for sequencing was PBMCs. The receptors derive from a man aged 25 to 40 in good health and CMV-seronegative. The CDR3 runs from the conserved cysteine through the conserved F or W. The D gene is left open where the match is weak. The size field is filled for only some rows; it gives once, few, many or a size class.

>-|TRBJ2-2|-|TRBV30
TGTGCCTCCAACCCATCGGGAGAGGACACCGGGGAGCTGTTTTTT
CASNPSGEDTGELFF
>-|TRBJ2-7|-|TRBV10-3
TGTGCCATCAGTGAGTCAGAGGCGGGTTCGGACGAGCAGTACTTC
CAISESEAGSDEQYF
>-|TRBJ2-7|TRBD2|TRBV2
TGTGCCAGCAAGTTCCTAGCGGGAGTCTTCGAGCAGTACTTC
CASKFLAGVFEQYF
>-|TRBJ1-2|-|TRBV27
TGTGCCAGCAGTTTATCGGCAGGTCGGGAAGGCTACACCTTC
CASSLSAGREGYTF
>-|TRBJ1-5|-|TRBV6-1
TGTGCCAGCAGTGATGTAAGAGGCGTTGTTCAGCCCCAGCATTTT
CASSDVRGVVQPQHF
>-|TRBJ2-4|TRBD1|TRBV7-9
TGTGCCAGCAGCTGGACAGGGGGCCTCAACGTAGCCAAAAACATTCAGTACTTC
CASSWTGGLNVAKNIQYF
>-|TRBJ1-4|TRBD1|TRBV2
TGTGCCAGCAGTAGGCAGGGGGGCGAAAAACTGTTTTTT
CASSRQGGEKLFF
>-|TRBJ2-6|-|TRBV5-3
TGTGCCAGAAGGAGACACCACTCTGGGGCCAACGTCCTGACTTTC
CARRRHHSGANVLTF
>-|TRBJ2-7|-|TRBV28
TGTGCCAGCAGTTTGGGGCACTGGAGCTCCTACGAGCAGTACTTC
CASSLGHWSSYEQYF
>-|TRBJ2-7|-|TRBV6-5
TGTGCCAGCACCACGACAGGCGATTCCTACGAGCAGTACTTC
CASTTTGDSYEQYF
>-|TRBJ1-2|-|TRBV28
TGTGCCGCAGCCGGTGGTGAGGGGGAGGGCTACACCTTC
CAAAGGEGEGYTF
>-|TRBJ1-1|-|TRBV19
TGTGCCAGTAGTACACAGAGGAACACTGAAGCTTTCTTT
CASSTQRNTEAFF
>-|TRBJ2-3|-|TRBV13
TGTGCCAGCAGCTTAGCTACCGAGTTGACAGATACGCAGTATTTT
CASSLATELTDTQYF
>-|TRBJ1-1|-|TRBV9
TGTGCCAGCAGCGGAAAGGACAGTGAAGCTTTCTTT
CASSGKDSEAFF
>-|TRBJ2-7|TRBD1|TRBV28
TGTGCCAGCAGCCTAGGGGGACAGGGTGGGTACGAGCAGTACTTC
CASSLGGQGGYEQYF
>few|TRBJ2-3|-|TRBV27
TGTGCCAGCAGTTCCACCGTGGGAGATGGGGAGCGAAATACGCAGTATTTT
CASSSTVGDGERNTQYF
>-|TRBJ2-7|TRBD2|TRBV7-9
TGTGCCAGCAGCCAGAGCGGGAGGCAGCCTGTGCAGTACTTC
CASSQSGRQPVQYF
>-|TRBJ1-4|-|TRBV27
TGTGCCAGCAGTCCAAACGACATCAGGTTTAATGAAAAACTGTTTTTT
CASSPNDIRFNEKLFF
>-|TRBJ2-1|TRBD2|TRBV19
TGTGCCAGTAGTAGGACTAGCGGGAGTAAATATGAGCAGTTCTTC
CASSRTSGSKYEQFF
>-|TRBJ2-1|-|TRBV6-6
TGTGCCAGCAGTTCCAGGGGCAATGAGCAGTTCTTC
CASSSRGNEQFF
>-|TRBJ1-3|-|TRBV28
TGTGCCAGCAGTTCCTCCAACTCCAACTCTGGAAACACCATATATTTT
CASSSSNSNSGNTIYF
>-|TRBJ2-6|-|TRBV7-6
TGTGCCAGCAGCTTAGAGGGTTTCGGGGTTGGGGCCAACGTCCTGACTTTC
CASSLEGFGVGANVLTF
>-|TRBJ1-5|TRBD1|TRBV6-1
TGTGCCAGCAGTGTGGACAGGGTGGGCAATCAGCCCCAGCATTTT
CASSVDRVGNQPQHF
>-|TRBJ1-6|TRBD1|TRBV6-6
TGTGCCAGCAGATCGCAGGGGGCTAATTCACCCCTCCACTTT
CASRSQGANSPLHF
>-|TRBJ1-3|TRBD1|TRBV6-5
TGTGCCAGCAGTTACGCGACAGGGATAGAAAACACCATATATTTT
CASSYATGIENTIYF
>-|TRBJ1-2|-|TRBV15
TGTGCCACCAGCAGGTCCAGGGGCTCTAACTATGGCTACACCTTC
CATSRSRGSNYGYTF
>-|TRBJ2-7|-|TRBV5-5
TGTGCCAGCAGCCCGAATGGGCTCTCCTACGAGCAGTACTTC
CASSPNGLSYEQYF
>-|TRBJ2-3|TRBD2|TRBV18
TGTGCCAGCTCATCCCTAGCGGGAGGGCTCCCAGATACGCAGTATTTT
CASSSLAGGLPDTQYF
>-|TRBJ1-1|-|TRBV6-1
TGTGCCAGCAGTGAAGCGGGACTTCCCCGAGAAGCTTTCTTT
CASSEAGLPREAFF
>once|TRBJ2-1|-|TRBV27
TGTGCCAGCAGTCAAACTAGGGGGTTTGGAAATGAGCAGTTCTTC
CASSQTRGFGNEQFF
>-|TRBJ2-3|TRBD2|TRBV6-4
TGTGCCAGCAGCGCCGGACTAGCGGGGGGGCGGCAGTATTTT
CASSAGLAGGRQYF
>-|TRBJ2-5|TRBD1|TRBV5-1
TGCGCCAGCAGCTCCTCCCCGACAGGGATGGAGACCCAGTACTTC
CASSSSPTGMETQYF
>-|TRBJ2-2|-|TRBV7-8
TGTGCCAGCAGCTTAGCCACCTTGCTGCGGCCCGGGGAGCTGTTTTTT
CASSLATLLRPGELFF
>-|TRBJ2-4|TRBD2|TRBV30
TGTGCCTGGAGTGTATCCCGGACTAGCGGGAGGACCAAAAACATTCAGTACTTC
CAWSVSRTSGRTKNIQYF
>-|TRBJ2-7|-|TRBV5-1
TGCGCCAGCAGCTCCGGGGGCGAGCAGTACTTC
CASSSGGEQYF
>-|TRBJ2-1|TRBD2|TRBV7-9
TGTGCCAGCAGCCCTCCCCGGGCTAGCGGGAAGCATGAGCAGTTCTTC
CASSPPRASGKHEQFF
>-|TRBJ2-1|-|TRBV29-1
TGCAGCGTTGGGACTTTTCGGCACCAAAACGATAATGAGCAGTTCTTC
CSVGTFRHQNDNEQFF
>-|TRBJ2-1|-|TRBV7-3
TGTGCCAGCAGCTTAAACAGATACAATGAGCAGTTCTTC
CASSLNRYNEQFF
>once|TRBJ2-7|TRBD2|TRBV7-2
TGTGCCAGCAGCTTAAGCGGGGGTCGATCCTACGAGCAGTACTTC
CASSLSGGRSYEQYF
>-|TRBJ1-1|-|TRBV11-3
TGTGCCAGCAGGGCCAGGGGCCCTGAAGCTTTCTTT
CASRARGPEAFF
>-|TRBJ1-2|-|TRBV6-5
TGTGCCAGCAGTTACTCCGAGGGAAGGGACTATGGCTACACCTTC
CASSYSEGRDYGYTF
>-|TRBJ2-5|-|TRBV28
TGTGCCAGCAGTTTTAGCCAGACCCAGTACTTC
CASSFSQTQYF
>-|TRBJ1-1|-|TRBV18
TGTGCCAGCTCACCACAAGCGGGGTTCACTGAAGCTTTCTTT
CASSPQAGFTEAFF
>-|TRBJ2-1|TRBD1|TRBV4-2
TGTGCCAGCAGCCAAGAGCCGGACAGGGGGCTGGGGAATGAGCAGTTCTTC
CASSQEPDRGLGNEQFF